The present T cell receptor beta chain was sequenced within a study of technical replicates of blood from a few donors. Assay: immunoSEQ multiplex PCR; the TCRdb copy retains only in-frame clones and omits some. The sample lists under 85,000 clones; around 96% were seen once. V was cut by 8 bases and J by 5 bases, with 9 bases left in between. CDR1 SNHLY and CDR2 FYNNEI come from the germline V gene. The CDR3 spans 11 residues. The chain joins TRBV2 to TRBJ1-2; D may be TRBD1 (5 bases). Sequencing was done on a sample of T cells isolated from PBMCs. The receptor comes from a human donor in good health. The CDR3 here is CASGGGYGYTF. The CDR3 DNA is TGTGCCAGCGGGGGGGGTTATGGCTACACCTTC.